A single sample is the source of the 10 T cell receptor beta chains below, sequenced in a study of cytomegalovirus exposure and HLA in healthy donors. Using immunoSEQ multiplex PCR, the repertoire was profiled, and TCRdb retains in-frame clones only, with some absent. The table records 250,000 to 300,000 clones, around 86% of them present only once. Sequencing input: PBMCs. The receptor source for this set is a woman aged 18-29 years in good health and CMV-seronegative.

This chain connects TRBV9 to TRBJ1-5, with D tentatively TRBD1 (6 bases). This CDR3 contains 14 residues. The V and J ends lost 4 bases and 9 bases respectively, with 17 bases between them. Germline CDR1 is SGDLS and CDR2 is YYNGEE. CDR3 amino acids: CASSPRQEKTPQHF. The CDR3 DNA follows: TGTGCCAGCAGCCCCCGACAGGAGAAAACGCCCCAGCATTTT.

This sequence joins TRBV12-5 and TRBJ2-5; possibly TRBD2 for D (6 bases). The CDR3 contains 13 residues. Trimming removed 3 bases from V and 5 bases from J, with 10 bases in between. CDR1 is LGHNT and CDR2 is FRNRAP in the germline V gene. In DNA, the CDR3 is TGTGCTAGTGGTTTAATGGGGGGTGAGACCCAGTACTTC. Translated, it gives CASGLMGGETQYF.

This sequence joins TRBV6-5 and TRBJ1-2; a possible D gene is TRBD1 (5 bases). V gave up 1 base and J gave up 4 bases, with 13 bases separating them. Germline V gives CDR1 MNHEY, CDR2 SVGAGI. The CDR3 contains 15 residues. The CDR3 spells CASSYWGWGTYGYTF. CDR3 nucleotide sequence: TGTGCCAGCAGTTACTGGGGCTGGGGTACCTATGGCTACACCTTC.

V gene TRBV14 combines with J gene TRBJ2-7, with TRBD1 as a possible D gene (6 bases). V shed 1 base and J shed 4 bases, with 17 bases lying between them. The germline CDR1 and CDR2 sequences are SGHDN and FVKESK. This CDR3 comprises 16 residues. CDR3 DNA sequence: TGTGCCAGCAGCCAAGCGTTTGGGGGCGTGGGGTACGAGCAGTACTTC. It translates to CASSQAFGGVGYEQYF.

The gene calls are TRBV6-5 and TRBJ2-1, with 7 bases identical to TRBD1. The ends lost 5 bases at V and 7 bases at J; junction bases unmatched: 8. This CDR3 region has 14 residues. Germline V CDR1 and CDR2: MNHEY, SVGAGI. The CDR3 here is CASSRGDSRNEQFF. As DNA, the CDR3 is TGTGCCAGCAGTAGAGGGGACAGCCGGAATGAGCAGTTCTTC.

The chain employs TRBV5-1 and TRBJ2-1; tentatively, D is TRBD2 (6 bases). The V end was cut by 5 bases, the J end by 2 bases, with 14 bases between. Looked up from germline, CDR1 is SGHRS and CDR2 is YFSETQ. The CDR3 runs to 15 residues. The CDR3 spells CASRSRPGAYNEQFF. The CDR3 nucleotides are TGCGCCAGCAGAAGTAGACCGGGGGCCTACAATGAGCAGTTCTTC.

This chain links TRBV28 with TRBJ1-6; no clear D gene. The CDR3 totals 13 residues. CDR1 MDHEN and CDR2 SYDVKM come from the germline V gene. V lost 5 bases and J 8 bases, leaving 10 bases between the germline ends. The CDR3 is CASSGQLDSPLHF. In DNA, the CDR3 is TGTGCCAGCAGTGGGCAGTTAGATTCACCCCTCCACTTT.

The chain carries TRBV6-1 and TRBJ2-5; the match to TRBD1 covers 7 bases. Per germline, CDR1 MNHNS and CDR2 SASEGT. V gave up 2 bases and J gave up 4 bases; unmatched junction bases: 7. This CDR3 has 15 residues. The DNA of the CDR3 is TGTGCCAGCAGTGAAAACAGGGGCCCGGCAGAGACCCAGTACTTC. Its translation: CASSENRGPAETQYF.

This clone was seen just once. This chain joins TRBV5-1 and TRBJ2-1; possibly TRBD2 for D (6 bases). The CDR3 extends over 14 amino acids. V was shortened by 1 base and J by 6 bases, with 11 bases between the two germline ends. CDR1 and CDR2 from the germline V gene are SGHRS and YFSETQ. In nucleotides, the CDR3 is TGCGCCAGCAGCTTGAGACTAGGCCTCAATGAGCAGTTCTTC. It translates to CASSLRLGLNEQFF.

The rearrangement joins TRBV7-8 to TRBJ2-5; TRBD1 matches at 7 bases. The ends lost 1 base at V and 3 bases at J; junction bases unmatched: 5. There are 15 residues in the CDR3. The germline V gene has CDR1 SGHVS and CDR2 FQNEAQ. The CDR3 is CASSLVGQGEETQYF. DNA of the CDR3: TGTGCCAGCAGCTTAGTCGGTCAGGGGGAAGAGACCCAGTACTTC.